The 20 T cell receptor beta chains below come from one sample, sequenced in a study of T cell repertoires in cytomegalovirus infection. TCRdb redid the calling of the reads with MiXCR, one entry per CDR3 protein. The sample includes roughly 990,000 distinct CDR3 sequences, approximately 32% of them seen just once. These receptors lack a known antigen. Sequences were derived from cultured CD8+ T cells from PBMCs, sampled from culture after CMV antigen stimulation. The receptors stem from a human donor in good health (CMV status not recorded). Some clones in this sample may be carry-over from other donors' samples.

The table lists this clonotype with a few counts. The genes are TRBV7-9 and TRBJ1-1; D is undetermined. CDR3 length: 14 amino acids. From germline, CDR1 is SEHNR and CDR2 FQNEAQ (reference sequence). Trimming shortened V by 5 bases and J by 0 bases, and 10 bases separated the two germline ends. The CDR3 loop is CASSPMWMNTEAFF. The CDR3 coding sequence is TGTGCCAGCAGCCCCATGTGGATGAACACTGAAGCTTTCTTT.

In its sample, this clonotype was seen many times. This chain joins TRBV7-2 and TRBJ2-7; 7 nucleotides agree with TRBD1. This CDR3 has 15 amino acids. The V segment lost 1 base and the J segment 3 bases; nucleotides outside the gene matches: 6. Germline V gives CDR1 SGHTA, CDR2 FQGNSA. The CDR3 protein is CASSLDPRGSYEQYV. The CDR3 DNA reads TGTGCCAGCAGCTTAGACCCCAGGGGGAGCTACGAGCAGTACGTC.

The chain has TRBV6-2 or TRBV6-3 and TRBJ2-1; 10 nucleotides match TRBD2. Germline V CDR1 and CDR2: MNHEY, SVGEGT. CDR3 length: 19 residues. The ends lost 1 base at V and 0 bases at J; junction bases unmatched: 9. Here the CDR3 DNA reads TGTGCCAGCAGTTACTGGGTTAGCGGGGGGAATCGCTCCTACAATGAGCAGTTCTTC. Protein product: CASSYWVSGGNRSYNEQFF.

The chain uses TRBV6-5 and TRBJ2-7; D uncertain. The V end was cut by 0 bases, the J end by 0 bases, with 9 bases between. CDR3 length equals 15 residues. Germline values: CDR1 MNHEY, CDR2 SVGAGI. CDR3 sequence reads: CASSYSPGLSYEQYF. DNA for the CDR3: TGTGCCAGCAGTTACTCGCCAGGTCTCTCCTACGAGCAGTACTTC.

Only a few counts were recorded for this clonotype. The rearrangement joins TRBV10-3 to TRBJ1-1; D gene uncertain. The CDR3 runs to 14 residues. Germline V lookup: CDR1 ENHRY, CDR2 SYGVKD. Trimming left V 0 bases short and J 1 base short, with 6 bases between. The CDR3 loop reads CAISESDGNTEAFF. CDR3 nucleotide sequence: TGTGCCATCAGTGAGTCGGACGGGAACACTGAAGCTTTCTTT.

The chain recombines TRBV27 with TRBJ2-7; D ambiguous. This CDR3 comprises 13 residues. Germline V gene sequence: CDR1 MNHEY, CDR2 SMNVEV (reference sequence). V was trimmed by 8 bases and J by 0 bases, leaving 11 bases between them. This CDR3 reads CASEGPSSYEQYF. The CDR3 DNA reads TGTGCCAGCGAAGGACCTAGCTCCTACGAGCAGTACTTC.

V is TRBV20-1 and J is TRBJ2-1; the match to TRBD2 covers 10 bases. J lost 9 bases, V lost 2 bases, and 7 bases had no gene match. Germline CDR1 reads DFQATT; CDR2 reads SNEGSKA (reference sequence). The CDR3 extends over 14 amino acids. Here the CDR3 DNA reads TGCAGTGCTAGAACCGGGACTAGCGTCCTTGAGCAGTTCTTC. As protein: CSARTGTSVLEQFF.

The chain carries TRBV12-3 or TRBV12-4 and TRBJ1-1; D is uncertain. CDR3 length: 13 amino acids. V was shortened by 2 bases and J by 6 bases, with 10 bases between the two germline ends. The CDR3 DNA sequence: TGTGCCAGCAGTTTATATTCAGGCTCTGAAGCTTTCTTT. It specifies CASSLYSGSEAFF.

The rearrangement joins TRBV4-1 to TRBJ2-1; tentative D call: TRBD2 (5 bases). This CDR3 region has 14 residues. Germline values: CDR1 MGHRA, CDR2 YSYEKL. V lost 3 bases and J lost 4, with 10 bases in between. The CDR3 sequence is CASSQVDWYNEQFF. The CDR3 bases are TGCGCCAGCAGCCAGGTGGACTGGTACAATGAGCAGTTCTTC.

This clonotype was seen only a few times. This chain's CDR3 is CAISGTGTGFYEQYF. The DNA of the CDR3 is TGTGCCATCAGCGGTACCGGGACGGGGTTTTACGAGCAGTACTTC. The chain combines TRBV10-3 with TRBJ2-7; possibly TRBD1 or TRBD2 for D (5 bases each). CDR1 and CDR2 from the germline V gene are ENHRY and SYGVKD. The CDR3 is 15 amino acids. V was shortened by 6 bases and J by 4 bases, with 19 bases between the two germline ends.

The rearrangement joins TRBV12-3 or TRBV12-4 to TRBJ2-2; D remains ambiguous. The CDR3 extends over 15 amino acids. Trimming cost V 3 bases and J 4 bases, with 12 bases left between them. Written as DNA, the CDR3 is TGTGCCAGCAGTTTCCGGCCGCCCCCCACCGGGGAGCTGTTTTTT. It codes for CASSFRPPPTGELFF.

This clonotype was picked up a small number of times. The V and J genes are TRBV7-9 and TRBJ2-1; D gene uncertain. The CDR3 loop spans 17 amino acids. Trimming removed 1 base from V and 6 bases from J, with 19 bases in between. Germline CDR1 is SEHNR and CDR2 is FQNEAQ (reference sequence). In nucleotides, the CDR3 is TGTGCCAGCAGCTTAGTGGGTTTGGCCCCTAGGTCCAATGAGCAGTTCTTC. Its protein is CASSLVGLAPRSNEQFF.

V is TRBV9 and J is TRBJ2-5; TRBD1 matches 8 bases. Looked up from germline, CDR1 is SGDLS and CDR2 is YYNGEE. V lost 3 bases, J lost 2 bases, and 6 bases stayed unmatched. CDR3 size: 15 residues. The CDR3 loop is CASSGRTGRQETQYF. CDR3 nucleotides: TGTGCCAGCAGCGGACGGACAGGGCGTCAAGAGACCCAGTACTTC.

The CDR3: CASGFPGTEAFF. CDR3 DNA sequence: TGTGCTAGTGGCTTTCCTGGTACTGAAGCTTTCTTT. This rearrangement joins TRBV12-5 to TRBJ1-1; no clear D. Between the trimmed V and J ends, which lost 6 bases and 5 bases, there was a span of 10 bases. Germline lookup yields CDR1 LGHNT and CDR2 FRNRAP. This CDR3 has 12 residues.

In its sample, this clonotype was seen a few times. The chain is built from TRBV6-6 and TRBJ1-5, with D possibly being TRBD1 (6 bases). V lost 6 bases to trimming and J lost 1 base, with 10 bases between them. The CDR3 spans 14 residues. The germline V gene encodes CDR1 MNHNY and CDR2 SVGAGI (reference sequence). The CDR3 nucleotides are TGTGCCAGCAGCCAACAGGGAAGCAATCAGCCCCAGCATTTT. It is translated as CASSQQGSNQPQHF.

This clonotype was found a few times. This chain connects TRBV7-9 to TRBJ2-3; TRBD2 is a possible D gene (6 bases). The CDR3 extends over 17 amino acids. V shed 5 bases and J shed 6 bases, with 24 bases lying between them. The germline V gene encodes CDR1 SEHNR and CDR2 FQNEAQ (reference sequence). For the CDR3, the DNA is TGTGCCAGCAGCCCATCCCAGGTTCTCGGGGGAAGCGATACGCAGTATTTT. The encoded protein is CASSPSQVLGGSDTQYF.

This clonotype was counted a few times. The rearrangement links TRBV7-6 to TRBJ2-7; D gene ambiguous. The V gene lost 6 bases and the J gene lost 5 bases, with 8 bases spanning the gap. The CDR3 has 11 amino acids. Germline V gene data show CDR1 as SGHVS and CDR2 as FNYEAQ. CDR3 DNA sequence: TGTGCCAGCAGTTCGAGGAACGAGCAGTACTTC. Residues: CASSSRNEQYF.

V usage is TRBV12-3 or TRBV12-4 and J usage is TRBJ2-1; 8 bases map to TRBD2. After removal of 6 bases from V and 4 bases from J, the junction contained 8 bases not matched to a gene. CDR3 length: 15 residues. Written as DNA, the CDR3 is TGTGCCAGCAGACCGGGGGGGCCGAAGTACAATGAGCAGTTCTTC. Encoded protein: CASRPGGPKYNEQFF.

This clonotype has at least ten counts. Here the CDR3 DNA reads TGTGCCAGCAGCTTAGACACGGGGGCAAACACTGAAGCTTTCTTT. It codes for CASSLDTGANTEAFF. The rearrangement uses TRBV7-6 and TRBJ1-1; tentatively, D is TRBD1 (6 bases). V lost 1 base to trimming and J lost 2 bases, with 11 bases between them. The CDR3 has 15 residues. Germline CDR1 reads SGHVS; CDR2 reads FNYEAQ.

The rearrangement uses TRBV7-4 and TRBJ2-3; 10 nucleotides agree with TRBD1. V was clipped by 5 bases and J by 2 bases; unmatched bases: 4. Looked up from germline, CDR1 is SGHVT and CDR2 is SQSDAQ. The CDR3 consists of 15 residues. This chain's CDR3 is CASSPTGGITDTQYF. CDR3 DNA sequence: TGTGCCAGCAGCCCGACAGGGGGCATCACAGATACGCAGTATTTT.